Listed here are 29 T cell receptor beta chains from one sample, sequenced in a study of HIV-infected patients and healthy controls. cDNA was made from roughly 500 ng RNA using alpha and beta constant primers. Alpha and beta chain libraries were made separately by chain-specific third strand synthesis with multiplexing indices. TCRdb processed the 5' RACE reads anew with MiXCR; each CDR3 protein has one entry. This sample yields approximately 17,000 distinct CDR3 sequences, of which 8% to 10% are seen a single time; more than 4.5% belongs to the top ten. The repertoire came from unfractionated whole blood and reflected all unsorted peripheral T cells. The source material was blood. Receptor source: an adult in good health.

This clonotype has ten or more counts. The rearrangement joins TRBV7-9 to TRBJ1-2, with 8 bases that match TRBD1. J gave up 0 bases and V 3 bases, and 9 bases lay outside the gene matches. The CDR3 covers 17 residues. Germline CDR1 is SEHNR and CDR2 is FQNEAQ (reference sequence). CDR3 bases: TGTGCCAGCAGCTTGTTGGGGCAGGGGGCTTCTAACTATGGCTACACCTTC. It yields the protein CASSLLGQGASNYGYTF.

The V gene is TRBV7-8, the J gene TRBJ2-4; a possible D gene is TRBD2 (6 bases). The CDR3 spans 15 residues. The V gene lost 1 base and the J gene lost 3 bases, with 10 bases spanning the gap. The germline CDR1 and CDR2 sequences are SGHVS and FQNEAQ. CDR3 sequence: CASSLDGSGKNIQYF. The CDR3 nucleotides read TGTGCCAGCAGCTTAGACGGGAGTGGCAAAAACATTCAGTACTTC.

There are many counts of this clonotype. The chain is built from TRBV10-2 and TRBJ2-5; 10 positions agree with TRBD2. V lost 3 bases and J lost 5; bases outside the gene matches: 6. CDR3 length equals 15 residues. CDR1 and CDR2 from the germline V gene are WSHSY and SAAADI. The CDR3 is CASSEPAGGFETQYF. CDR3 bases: TGCGCCAGCAGTGAACCAGCGGGAGGGTTTGAGACCCAGTACTTC.

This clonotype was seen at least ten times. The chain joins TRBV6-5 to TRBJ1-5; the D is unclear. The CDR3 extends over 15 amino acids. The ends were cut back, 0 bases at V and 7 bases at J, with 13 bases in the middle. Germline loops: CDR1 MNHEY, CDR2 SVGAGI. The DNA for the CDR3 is TGTGCCAGCAGTTACTCGTTCCGGGTAGGCCAGCCCCAGCATTTT. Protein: CASSYSFRVGQPQHF.

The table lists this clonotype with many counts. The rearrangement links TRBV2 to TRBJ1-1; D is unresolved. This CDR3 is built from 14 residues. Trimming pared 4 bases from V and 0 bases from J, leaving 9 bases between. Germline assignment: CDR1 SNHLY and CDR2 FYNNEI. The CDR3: CASSGNSMNTEAFF. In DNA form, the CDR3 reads TGTGCCAGCAGTGGCAACAGTATGAACACTGAAGCTTTCTTT.

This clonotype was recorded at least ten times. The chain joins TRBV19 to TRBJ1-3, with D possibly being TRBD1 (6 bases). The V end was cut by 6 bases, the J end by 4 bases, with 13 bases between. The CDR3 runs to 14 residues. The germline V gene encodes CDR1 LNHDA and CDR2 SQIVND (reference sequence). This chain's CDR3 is CASSPTGLGNTIYF. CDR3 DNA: TGTGCCAGTAGCCCGACAGGTTTGGGAAACACCATATATTTT.

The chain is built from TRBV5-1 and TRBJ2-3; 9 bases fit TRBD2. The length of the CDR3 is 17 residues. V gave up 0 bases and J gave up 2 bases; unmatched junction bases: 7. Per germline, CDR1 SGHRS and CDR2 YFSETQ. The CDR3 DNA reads TGCGCCAGCAGCTTGGGACTAGCGGAATTTTACACAGATACGCAGTATTTT. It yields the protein CASSLGLAEFYTDTQYF.

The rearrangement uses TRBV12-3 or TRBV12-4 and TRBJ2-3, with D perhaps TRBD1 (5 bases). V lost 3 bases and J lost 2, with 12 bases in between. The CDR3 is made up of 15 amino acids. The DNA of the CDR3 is TGTGCCAGCAGTTTCACCCAGGGTATCACAGATACGCAGTATTTT. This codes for CASSFTQGITDTQYF.

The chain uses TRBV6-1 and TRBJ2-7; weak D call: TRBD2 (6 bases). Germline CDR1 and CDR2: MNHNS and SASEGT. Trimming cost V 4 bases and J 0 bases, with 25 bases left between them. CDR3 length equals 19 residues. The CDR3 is CASSAPITNKRGGSYEQYF. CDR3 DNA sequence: TGTGCCAGCAGTGCCCCGATCACCAATAAAAGGGGAGGCTCCTACGAGCAGTACTTC.

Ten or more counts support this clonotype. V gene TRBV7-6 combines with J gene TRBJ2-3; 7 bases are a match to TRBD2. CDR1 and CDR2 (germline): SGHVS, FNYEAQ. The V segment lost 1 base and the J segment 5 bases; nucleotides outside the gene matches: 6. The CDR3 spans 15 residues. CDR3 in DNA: TGTGCCAGCAGCTTAGAGGCGGGAGAACGAGATACGCAGTATTTT. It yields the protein CASSLEAGERDTQYF.

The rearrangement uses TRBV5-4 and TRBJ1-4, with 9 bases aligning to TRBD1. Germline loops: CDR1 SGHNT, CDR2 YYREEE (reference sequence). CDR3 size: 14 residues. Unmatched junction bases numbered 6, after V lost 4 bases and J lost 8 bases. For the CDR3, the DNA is TGTGCCAGCAGCGCACAGGGGGCGGTGGAAAAACTGTTTTTT. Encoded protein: CASSAQGAVEKLFF.

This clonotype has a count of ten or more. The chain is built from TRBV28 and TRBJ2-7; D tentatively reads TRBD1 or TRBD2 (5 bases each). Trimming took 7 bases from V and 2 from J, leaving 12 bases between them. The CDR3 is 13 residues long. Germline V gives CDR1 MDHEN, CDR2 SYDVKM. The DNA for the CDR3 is TGTGCCAGCACCCCGGTGGGGGCCTACGAGCAGTACTTC. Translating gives CASTPVGAYEQYF. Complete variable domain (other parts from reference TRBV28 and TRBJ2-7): DVKVTQSSRYLVKRTGEKVFLECVQDMDHENMFWYRQDPGLGLRLIYFSYDVKMKEKGDIPEGYSVSREKKERFSLILESASTNQTSMYLCASTPVGAYEQYFGPGTRLTVT.

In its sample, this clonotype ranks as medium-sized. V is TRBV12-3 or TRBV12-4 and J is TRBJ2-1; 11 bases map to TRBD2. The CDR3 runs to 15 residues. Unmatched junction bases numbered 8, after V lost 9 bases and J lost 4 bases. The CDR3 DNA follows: TGTGCCAGTTGGACGGGACTAGCGGTATACAATGAGCAGTTCTTC. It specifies CASWTGLAVYNEQFF.

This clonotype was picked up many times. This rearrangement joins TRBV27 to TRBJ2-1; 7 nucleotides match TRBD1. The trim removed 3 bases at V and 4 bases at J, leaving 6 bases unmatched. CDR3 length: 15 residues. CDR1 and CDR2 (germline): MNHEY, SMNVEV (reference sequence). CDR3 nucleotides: TGTGCCAGCAGTTTTGGACAGGCCCTTTACAATGAGCAGTTCTTC. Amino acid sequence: CASSFGQALYNEQFF.

CDR3 bases: TGTGCCAGCAGCTTTTCAGAGGGAGCGACCTACGAGCAGTACTTC. Its protein is CASSFSEGATYEQYF. The chain employs TRBV7-2 and TRBJ2-7; a weak D match, TRBD2 (5 bases). Germline CDR1 SGHTA, CDR2 FQGNSA. Between the trimmed V and J ends, which lost 3 bases and 2 bases, there was a span of 14 bases. CDR3 size: 15 residues.

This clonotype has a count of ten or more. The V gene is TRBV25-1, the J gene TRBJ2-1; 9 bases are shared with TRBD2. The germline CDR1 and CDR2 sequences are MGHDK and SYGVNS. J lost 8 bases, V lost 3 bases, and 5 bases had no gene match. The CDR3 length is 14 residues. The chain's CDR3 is CASSDWREGDEQFF. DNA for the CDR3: TGTGCCAGCAGTGATTGGCGGGAGGGCGATGAGCAGTTCTTC.

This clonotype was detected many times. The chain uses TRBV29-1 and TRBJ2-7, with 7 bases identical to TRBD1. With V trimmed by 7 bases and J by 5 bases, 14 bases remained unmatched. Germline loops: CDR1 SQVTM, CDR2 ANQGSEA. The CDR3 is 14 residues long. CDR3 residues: CSAGPTDGQDEQYF. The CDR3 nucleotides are TGCAGCGCCGGCCCCACCGACGGACAGGACGAGCAGTACTTC.

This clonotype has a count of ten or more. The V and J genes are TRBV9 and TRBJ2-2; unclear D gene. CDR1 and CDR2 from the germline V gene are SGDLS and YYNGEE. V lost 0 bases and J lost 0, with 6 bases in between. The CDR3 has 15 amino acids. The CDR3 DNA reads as TGTGCCAGCAGCGTAGGGTCAACGAACACCGGGGAGCTGTTTTTT. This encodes CASSVGSTNTGELFF.

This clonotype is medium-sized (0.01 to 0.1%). As DNA, the CDR3 is TGTGCCATCAGAGGGACAGGGCCAAATGAGCAGTTCTTC. It codes for CAIRGTGPNEQFF. The chain is built from TRBV10-3 and TRBJ2-1; 9 bases line up with TRBD1. The junction had 4 bases not matched to a gene; V was cut back by 6 bases and J by 7 bases. Germline CDR1 ENHRY, CDR2 SYGVKD. The CDR3 covers 13 residues.

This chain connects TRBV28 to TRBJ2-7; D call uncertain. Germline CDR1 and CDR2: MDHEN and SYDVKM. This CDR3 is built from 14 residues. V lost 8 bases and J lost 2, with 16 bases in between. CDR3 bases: TGTGCCAGCCGTCCCGGGCCCCACCCCTACGAGCAGTACTTC. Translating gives CASRPGPHPYEQYF.

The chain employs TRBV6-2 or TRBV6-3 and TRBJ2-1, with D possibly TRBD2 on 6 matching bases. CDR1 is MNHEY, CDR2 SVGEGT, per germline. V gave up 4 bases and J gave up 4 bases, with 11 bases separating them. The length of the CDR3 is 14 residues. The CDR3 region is CASSFGSPYNEQFF. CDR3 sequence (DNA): TGTGCCAGCAGTTTCGGGAGTCCGTACAATGAGCAGTTCTTC.

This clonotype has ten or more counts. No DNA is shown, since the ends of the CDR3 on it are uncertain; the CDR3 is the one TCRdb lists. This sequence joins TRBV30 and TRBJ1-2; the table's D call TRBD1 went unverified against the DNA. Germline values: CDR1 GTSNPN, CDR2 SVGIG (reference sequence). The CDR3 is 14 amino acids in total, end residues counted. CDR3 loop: CAWSVNWGQGSLTF.

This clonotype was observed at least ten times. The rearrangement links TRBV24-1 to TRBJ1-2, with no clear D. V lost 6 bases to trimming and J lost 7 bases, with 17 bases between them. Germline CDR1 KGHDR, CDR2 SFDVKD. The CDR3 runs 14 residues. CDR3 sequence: CATSPGGPVAGYTF. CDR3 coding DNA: TGTGCCACCAGTCCAGGAGGGCCCGTCGCTGGCTACACCTTC.

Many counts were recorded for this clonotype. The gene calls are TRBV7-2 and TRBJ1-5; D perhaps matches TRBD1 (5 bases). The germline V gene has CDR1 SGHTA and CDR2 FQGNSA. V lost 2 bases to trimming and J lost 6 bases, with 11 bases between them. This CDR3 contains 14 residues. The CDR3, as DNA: TGTGCCAGCAGCTTATTGGGGGGATCTCAGCCCCAGCATTTT. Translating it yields CASSLLGGSQPQHF.

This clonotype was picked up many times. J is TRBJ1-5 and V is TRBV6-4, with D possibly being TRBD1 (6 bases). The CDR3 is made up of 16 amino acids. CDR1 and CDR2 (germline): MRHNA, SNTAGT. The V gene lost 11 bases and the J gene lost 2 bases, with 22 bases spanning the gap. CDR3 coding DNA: TGTGCCTGGAGGGACAACTCAATCCGGGGCAATCAGCCCCAGCATTTT. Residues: CAWRDNSIRGNQPQHF.

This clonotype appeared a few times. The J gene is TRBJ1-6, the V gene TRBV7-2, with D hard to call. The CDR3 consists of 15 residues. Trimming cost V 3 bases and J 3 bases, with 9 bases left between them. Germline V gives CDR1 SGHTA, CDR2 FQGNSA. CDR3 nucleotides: TGTGCCAGCAGCTTCGAACAGAACTATAATTCACCCCTCCACTTT. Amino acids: CASSFEQNYNSPLHF.

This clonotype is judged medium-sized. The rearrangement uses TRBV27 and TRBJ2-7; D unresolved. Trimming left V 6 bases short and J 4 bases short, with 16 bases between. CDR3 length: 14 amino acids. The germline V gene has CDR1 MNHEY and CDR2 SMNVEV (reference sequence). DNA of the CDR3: TGTGCCAGCAGGACTGTCCCAACCTCTTACGAGCAGTACGTC. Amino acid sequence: CASRTVPTSYEQYV.

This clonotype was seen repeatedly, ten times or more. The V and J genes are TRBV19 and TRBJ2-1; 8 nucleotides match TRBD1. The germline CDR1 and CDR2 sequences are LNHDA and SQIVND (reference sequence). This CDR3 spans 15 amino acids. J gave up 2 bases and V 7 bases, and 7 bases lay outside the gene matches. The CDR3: CASTTGQGPYNEQFF. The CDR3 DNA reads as TGTGCCAGTACCACAGGACAGGGCCCCTACAATGAGCAGTTCTTC.

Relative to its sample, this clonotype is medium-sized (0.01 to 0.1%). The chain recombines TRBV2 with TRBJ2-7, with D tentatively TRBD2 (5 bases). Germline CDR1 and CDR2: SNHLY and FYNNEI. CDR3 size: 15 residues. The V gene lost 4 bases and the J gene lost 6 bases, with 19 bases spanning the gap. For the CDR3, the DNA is TGTGCCAGCAGTGGTCGGGAAGTTATTCCTAGCGAGCAGTACTTC. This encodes CASSGREVIPSEQYF.